Sequencing of this T cell receptor (beta chain) was carried out in a study of blood T cell repertoires in COVID-19. TCRdb's copy holds only in-frame clones and misses some; the assay was immunoSEQ multiplex PCR. In the table there are about 210,000 clones, around 83% of which are singletons. CDR3 size: 11 residues. The V end was cut by 2 bases, the J end by 2 bases, with 3 bases between. The germline gives CDR1 DFQATT, CDR2 SNEGSKA (reference sequence). This receptor was obtained from a woman aged 25 to 45 who had been exposed to COVID-19. Sequencing was done on a sample of PBMCs or T cells enriched from blood (not recorded which). J is TRBJ2-5 and V is TRBV20-1; D gene uncertain. The CDR3 DNA is TGCAGTGCTAGACCACAAGAGACCCAGTACTTC. Translating gives CSARPQETQYF.